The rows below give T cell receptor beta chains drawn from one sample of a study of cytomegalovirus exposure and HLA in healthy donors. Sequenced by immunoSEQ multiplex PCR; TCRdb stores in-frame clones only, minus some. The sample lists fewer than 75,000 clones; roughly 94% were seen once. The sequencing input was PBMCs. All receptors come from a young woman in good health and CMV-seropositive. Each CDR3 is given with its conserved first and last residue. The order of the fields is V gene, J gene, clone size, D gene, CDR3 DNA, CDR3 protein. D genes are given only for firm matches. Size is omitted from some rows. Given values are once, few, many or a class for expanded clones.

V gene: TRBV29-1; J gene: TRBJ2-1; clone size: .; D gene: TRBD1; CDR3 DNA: TGCGGATCACCGGGACAGGGTAACAATGAGCAGTTCTTC; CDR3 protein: CGSPGQGNNEQFF
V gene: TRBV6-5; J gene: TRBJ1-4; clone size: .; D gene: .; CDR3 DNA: TGTGCCAGCAGTTACGAGACAGCGACTAATGAAAAACTGTTTTTT; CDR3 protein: CASSYETATNEKLFF
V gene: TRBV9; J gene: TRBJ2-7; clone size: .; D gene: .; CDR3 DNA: TGTGCCAGCAGCGTAGCTAACGGCTACGAGCAGTACTTC; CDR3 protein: CASSVANGYEQYF
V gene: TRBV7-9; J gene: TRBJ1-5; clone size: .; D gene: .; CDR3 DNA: TGTGCCAGCAGCTTATCCGTTAGCAATCAGCCCCAGCATTTT; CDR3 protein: CASSLSVSNQPQHF
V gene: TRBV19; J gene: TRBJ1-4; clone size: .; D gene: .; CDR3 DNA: TGTGCCAGTAGTCTTACAGGGCTGAGGTATGAAAAACTGTTTTTT; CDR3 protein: CASSLTGLRYEKLFF
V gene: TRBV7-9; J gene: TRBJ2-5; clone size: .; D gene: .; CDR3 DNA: TGTGCCAGCAGCCTACAGGGCCCAGAGACCCAGTACTTC; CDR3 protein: CASSLQGPETQYF
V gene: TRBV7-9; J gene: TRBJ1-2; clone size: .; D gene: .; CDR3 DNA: TGTGCCAGCAGCTTATCGGGGGTAAACTATGGCTACACCTTC; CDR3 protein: CASSLSGVNYGYTF
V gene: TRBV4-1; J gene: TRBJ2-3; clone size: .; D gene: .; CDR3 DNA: TGCGCCAGCAGCCAAATCCGGGGAGAGGATACGCAGTATTTT; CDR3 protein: CASSQIRGEDTQYF
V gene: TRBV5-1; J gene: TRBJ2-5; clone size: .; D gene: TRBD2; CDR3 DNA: TGCGCCAGCAGCCGGGCCGGGACTAGCGGGAGCGGGGAGACCCAGTACTTC; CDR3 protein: CASSRAGTSGSGETQYF
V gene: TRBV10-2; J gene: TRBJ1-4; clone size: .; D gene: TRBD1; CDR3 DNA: TGCGCCAGCAGGCGCGAGGACAGGGGGCGAGATGAAAAACTGTTTTTT; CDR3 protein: CASRREDRGRDEKLFF
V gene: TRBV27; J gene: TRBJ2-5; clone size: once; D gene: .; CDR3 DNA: TGTGCCAGCAGCGGGAGAGCCCAAGAGACCCAGTACTTC; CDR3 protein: CASSGRAQETQYF
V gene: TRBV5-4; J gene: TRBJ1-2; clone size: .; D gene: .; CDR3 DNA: TGTGCCAGCAGGGGAGAGATGGGCCGGCATGGCTACACCTTC; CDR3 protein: CASRGEMGRHGYTF
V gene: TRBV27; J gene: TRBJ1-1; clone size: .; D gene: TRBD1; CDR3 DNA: TGTGCCAGCAACCGACAGGGGCCCAACACTGAAGCTTTCTTT; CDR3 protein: CASNRQGPNTEAFF
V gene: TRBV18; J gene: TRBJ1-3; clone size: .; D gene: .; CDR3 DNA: TGTGCCAGCTTTGGACAGATCTCTGGAAACACCATATATTTT; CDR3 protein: CASFGQISGNTIYF
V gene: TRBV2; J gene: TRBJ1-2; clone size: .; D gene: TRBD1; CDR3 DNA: TGTGCCAGCAGTGAACGACATCTCTATCCGGGACAGCCTAACTATGGCTACACCTTC; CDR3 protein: CASSERHLYPGQPNYGYTF